Sequencing of this TCR beta chain was carried out in a study of cytomegalovirus exposure and HLA in healthy donors. At the level of the study: Roughly 85 million unique TCRs from HLA-typed donors made up an early data release. Study-wide results and limits: What a later analysis showed was that several of the most significant clusters appeared linked to common viral pathogens. With later analysis, a missense DCLRE1C variant became linked to TCR beta V- and J-gene trimming.

Use of 60 Vbeta and 13 Jbeta primers characterized the PCR. Produced via immunoSEQ multiplex PCR; TCRdb's table is partial and in-frame only. The sample contains roughly 200,000 clones, 77% of which appear only once. Regarding this clone: Its antigen is not identified.

Trimming removed 5 bases from V and 10 bases from J; junction bases left unmatched: 6. CDR3 size: 13 residues. Germline assignment: CDR1 MDHEN and CDR2 SYDVKM. The specimen was PBMCs. The genes are TRBV28 and TRBJ2-1, with 9 bases aligning to TRBD1. This receptor was identified in an older woman in good health and CMV-seropositive. The CDR3 sequence is CASSLGQGGEQFF. The CDR3 coding sequence is TGTGCCAGCAGTCTGGGACAGGGTGGCGAGCAGTTCTTC.